This TCR beta chain was documented in a study of blood T cells in healthy people across ages. Trimming shortened V by 4 bases and J by 7 bases, and 20 bases separated the two germline ends. This CDR3 contains 14 residues. The germline gives CDR1 DFQATT, CDR2 SNEGSKA (reference sequence). A sample-barcoded 5' primer and a J-beta primer mix were used in a second PCR of about 7 to 12 cycles. TCRdb ran MiXCR on the 5' RACE reads and lists one entry per CDR3 protein. The sample carries 1.5 million to 2 million distinct CDR3 sequences, 28% recorded once. This clonotype was counted at least ten times. The genes are TRBV20-1 and TRBJ2-7, with D maybe TRBD2 (5 bases). Material for sequencing was blood. This TCR was recovered from a woman in her 30s in good health. The CDR3 sequence: CSATSWRVLGEQYF. CDR3 nucleotide sequence: TGCAGTGCTACCTCTTGGCGGGTCCTTGGGGAGCAGTACTTC.